This T cell receptor (beta chain) emerged from a study of blood T cell repertoires in COVID-19. Study context: The United States, Italy and Spain provided the acute and convalescent COVID-19 samples. PBMCs, B-cell-depleted T cells, or T cells were the source of the cDNA or gDNA that made up the material.

How the authors handled the data: Scientists estimated how many nucleated cells there were by amplifying reference gene primers. TCRdb keeps only in-frame clones here, not all; method: immunoSEQ multiplex PCR. The V and J calls and clone size come from that table; D and trimming were worked out from the DNA. Of under 500,000 clones listed, 85% to 90% are singletons. Assignment of participants to cohorts was predicated upon participant-reported clinical history. J gave up 9 bases and V 0 bases, and 9 bases lay outside the gene matches. The CDR3 covers 16 residues. Per the germline V gene, CDR1 is MGHRA and CDR2 is YSYEKL.

Input material: PBMCs or T cells enriched from blood (not recorded which). This receptor was taken from a young man who had recovered from COVID-19. This chain uses TRBV4-1 with TRBJ1-5, with 9 bases that match TRBD1. The CDR3 region has the DNA TGCGCCAGCAGCCAAGAGGGACAGGGCTTCCAAGGGCCCCAGCATTTT. Translation gives CASSQEGQGFQGPQHF.